This T cell receptor (beta chain) was sequenced in a study of T cell repertoires in cytomegalovirus infection. This clonotype occurred once. The junction differs from germline at one of its ends, possibly a read error. Germline loops: CDR1 SGHTA, CDR2 FQGNSA. The CDR3 totals 15 residues. TCRdb fed the reads into MiXCR, producing one record per CDR3 protein. The data show roughly 250,000 distinct CDR3 sequences, roughly 12% seen once. Sequencing was performed on PBMCs. This TCR was recovered from a human donor in good health (CMV status not recorded). Some clones in this sample may be carry-over from other donors' samples. The gene calls are TRBV7-2 and TRBJ2-7, with 8 positions matching TRBD2. CDR3 loop: CASSLRPGLEYDQYF. For the CDR3, the DNA is TGTGCCAGCAGCTTGCGTCCGGGACTAGAGTACGATCAGTACTTC.